This T cell receptor beta chain emerged from a study of shared clonotypes between healthy human individuals. The CDR3 spans 15 residues. Germline V gene data show CDR1 as LGHNA and CDR2 as YNFKEQ. The junction had 3 bases not matched to a gene; V was cut back by 1 base and J by 2 bases. As for this clone: What it binds is unknown.

The study's findings and limits: Clonotypes not shared had lower generation probabilities than those common to all four donors.

The assay was carried out at the deep level. TCRdb keeps only in-frame clones here, not all; method: immunoSEQ multiplex PCR. The sample includes over 850,000 clones, approximately 80% of them seen just once. The donor cohort consisted entirely of Caucasian adults residing in Nashville, Tennessee. It was into CD45RA+ naive and CD45RA-negative memory subsets that the CD4+ cells were split. The J gene is TRBJ2-7, the V gene TRBV4-2, with 9 bases identical to TRBD2. This TCR was sampled from a young man in good health. Some clones in this sample may be carry-over from other donors' samples. Sequenced material: memory CD4+ T cells from PBMCs. Subset noted: CD45RA-negative fraction. The chain's CDR3 is CASSQVLAGAYEQYF. DNA of the CDR3: TGTGCCAGCAGCCAAGTACTAGCGGGCGCCTACGAGCAGTACTTC.